This T cell receptor beta chain was sequenced in a study of radiotherapy plus CTLA-4 blockade in lung cancer. Study context: Objective responses arose in 18% of patients, and over 25% experienced disease control.

With ipilimumab providing CTLA-4 blockade, focal radiation was administered to patients who had chemo-refractory metastatic non-small-cell lung cancer. Germline V gene data show CDR1 as MNHNS and CDR2 as SASEGT. This CDR3 has 14 amino acids. V shed 6 bases and J 6 bases; nucleotides not matched to a gene: 6. The method was immunoSEQ multiplex PCR; TCRdb's version includes in-frame clones alone and lacks a portion of them. The sample records 90,000 to 100,000 clones, roughly four fifths being singletons. The study, taken as a whole, reports: Interferon-beta and early blood T cell clone dynamics reportedly predicted response best. There was expansion of tumor-derived TCR clones in blood after radiotherapy plus ipilimumab.

Note on this clone: Its antigen is undetermined.

The receptor comes from a human donor with non-small cell lung cancer that progressed on radiotherapy plus ipilimumab. The V and J genes are TRBV6-1 and TRBJ2-3, with 10 bases that match TRBD2. Sequenced here: peripheral blood, sampled from a patient treated with radiotherapy plus ipilimumab. The CDR3 loop reads CASRIAGGPDTQYF. The CDR3 DNA sequence: TGTGCCAGCAGGATAGCGGGAGGTCCCGATACGCAGTATTTT.